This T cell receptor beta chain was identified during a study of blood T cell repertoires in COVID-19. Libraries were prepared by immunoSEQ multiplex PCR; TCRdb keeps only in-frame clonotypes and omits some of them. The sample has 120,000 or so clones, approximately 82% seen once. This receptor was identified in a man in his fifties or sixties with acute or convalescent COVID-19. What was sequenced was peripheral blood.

CDR3 bases: TGTGCCAGCAGCCAAGATCGGGGACTAGCGTCTGAGCAGTTCTTC. Translating gives CASSQDRGLASEQFF. The gene calls are TRBV3-1 (or the pseudogene TRBV3-2) and TRBJ2-1, with 10 bases aligning to TRBD2. CDR3 length: 15 residues. CDR1 LGHDT and CDR2 YNNKEL come from the germline V gene (reference sequence). The junction had 5 bases not matched to a gene; V was cut back by 0 bases and J by 9 bases.